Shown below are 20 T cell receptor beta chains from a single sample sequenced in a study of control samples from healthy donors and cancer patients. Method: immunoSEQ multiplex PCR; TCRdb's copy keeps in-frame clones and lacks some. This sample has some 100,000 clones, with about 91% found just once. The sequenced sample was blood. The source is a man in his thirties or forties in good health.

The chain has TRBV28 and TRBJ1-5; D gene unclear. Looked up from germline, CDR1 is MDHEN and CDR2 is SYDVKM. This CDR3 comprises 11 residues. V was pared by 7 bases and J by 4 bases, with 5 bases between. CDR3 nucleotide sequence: TGTGCCAGCAAACAAAATCAGCCCCAGCATTTT. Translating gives CASKQNQPQHF.

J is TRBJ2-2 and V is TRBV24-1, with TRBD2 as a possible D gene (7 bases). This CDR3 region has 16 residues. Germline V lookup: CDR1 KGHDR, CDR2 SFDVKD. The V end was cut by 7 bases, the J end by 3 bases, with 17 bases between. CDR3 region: CATRGSGGIDTGELFF. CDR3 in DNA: TGTGCCACCAGGGGATCGGGGGGCATAGACACCGGGGAGCTGTTTTTT.

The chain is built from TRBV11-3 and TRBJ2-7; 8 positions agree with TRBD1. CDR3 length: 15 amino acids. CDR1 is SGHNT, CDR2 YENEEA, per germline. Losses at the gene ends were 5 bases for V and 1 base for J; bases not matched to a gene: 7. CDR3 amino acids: CASSTQGQGSYEQYF. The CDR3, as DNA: TGTGCCAGCAGCACCCAAGGACAGGGTTCCTACGAGCAGTACTTC. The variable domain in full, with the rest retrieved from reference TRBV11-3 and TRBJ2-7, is EAGVVQSPRYKIIEKKQPVAFWCNPISGHNTLYWYLQNLGQGPELLIRYENEEAVDDSQLPKDRFSAERLKGVDSTLKIQPAELGDSAVYLCASSTQGQGSYEQYFGPGTRLTVT.

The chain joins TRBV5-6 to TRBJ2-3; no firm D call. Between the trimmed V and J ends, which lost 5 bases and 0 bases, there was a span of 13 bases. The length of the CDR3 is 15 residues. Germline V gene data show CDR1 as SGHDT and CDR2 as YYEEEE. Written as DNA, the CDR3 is TGTGCCAGCAGGACCCAGCCGGTGAGCACAGATACGCAGTATTTT. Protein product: CASRTQPVSTDTQYF. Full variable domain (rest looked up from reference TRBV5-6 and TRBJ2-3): DAGVTQSPTHLIKTRGQQVTLRCSPKSGHDTVSWYQQALGQGPQFIFQYYEEEERQRGNFPDRFSGHQFPNYSSELNVNALLLGDSALYLCASRTQPVSTDTQYFGPGTRLTVL.

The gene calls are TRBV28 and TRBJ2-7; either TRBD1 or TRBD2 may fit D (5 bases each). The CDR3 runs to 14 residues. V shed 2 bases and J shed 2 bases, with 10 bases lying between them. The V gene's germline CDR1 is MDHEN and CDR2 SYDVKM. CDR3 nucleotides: TGTGCCAGCAGTTTAGTTGAGGGGACCTACGAGCAGTACTTC. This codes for CASSLVEGTYEQYF.

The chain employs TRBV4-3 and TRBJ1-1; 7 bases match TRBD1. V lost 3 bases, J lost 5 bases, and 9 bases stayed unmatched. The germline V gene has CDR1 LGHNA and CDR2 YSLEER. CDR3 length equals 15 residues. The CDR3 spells CASSQDTGVETEAFF. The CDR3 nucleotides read TGCGCCAGCAGCCAGGACACAGGGGTGGAGACTGAAGCTTTCTTT.

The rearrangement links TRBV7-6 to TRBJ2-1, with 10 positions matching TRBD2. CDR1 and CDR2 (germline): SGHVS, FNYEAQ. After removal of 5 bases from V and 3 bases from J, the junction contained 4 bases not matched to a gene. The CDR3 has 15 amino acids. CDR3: CASSETSGLYNEQFF. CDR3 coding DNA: TGTGCCAGCAGCGAGACTAGCGGGCTCTACAATGAGCAGTTCTTC.

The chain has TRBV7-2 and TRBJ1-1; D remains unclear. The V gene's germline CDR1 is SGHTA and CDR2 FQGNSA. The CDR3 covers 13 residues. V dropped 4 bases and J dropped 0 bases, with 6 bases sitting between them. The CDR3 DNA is TGTGCCAGCAGCTCCCAAATGAACACTGAAGCTTTCTTT. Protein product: CASSSQMNTEAFF.

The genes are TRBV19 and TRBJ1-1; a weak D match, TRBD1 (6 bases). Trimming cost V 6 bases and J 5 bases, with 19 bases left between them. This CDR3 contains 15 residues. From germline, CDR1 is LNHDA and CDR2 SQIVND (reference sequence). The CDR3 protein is CASRLLFRGRTEAFF. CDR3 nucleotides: TGTGCCAGTAGACTATTGTTCAGGGGTAGGACTGAAGCTTTCTTT.

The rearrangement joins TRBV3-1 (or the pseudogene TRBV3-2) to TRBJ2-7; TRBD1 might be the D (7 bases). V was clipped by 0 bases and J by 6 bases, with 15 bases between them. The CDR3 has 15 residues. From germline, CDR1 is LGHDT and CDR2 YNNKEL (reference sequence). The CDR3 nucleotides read TGTGCCAGCAGCCAAGAGTCGGAGGGGGCGGGCGAGCAGTACTTC. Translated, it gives CASSQESEGAGEQYF.

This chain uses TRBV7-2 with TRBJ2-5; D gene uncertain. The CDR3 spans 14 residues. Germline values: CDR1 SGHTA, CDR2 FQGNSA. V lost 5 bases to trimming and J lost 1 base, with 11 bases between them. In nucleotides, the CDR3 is TGTGCCAGCAGCCCTTACAGATCCCAAGAGACCCAGTACTTC. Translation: CASSPYRSQETQYF.

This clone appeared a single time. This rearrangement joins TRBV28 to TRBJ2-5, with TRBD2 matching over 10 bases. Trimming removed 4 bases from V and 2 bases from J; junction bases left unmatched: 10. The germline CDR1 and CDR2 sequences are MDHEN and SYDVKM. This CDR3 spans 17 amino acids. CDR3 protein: CASSSSGSSTGQETQYF. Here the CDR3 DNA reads TGTGCCAGCAGTTCTAGCGGGAGTAGTACTGGGCAAGAGACCCAGTACTTC.

The CDR3 region is CAWSLGTTRAYEQYF. CDR3 sequence (DNA): TGTGCCTGGAGTTTGGGGACCACGCGCGCCTACGAGCAGTACTTC. The V gene is TRBV30, the J gene TRBJ2-7; TRBD1 or TRBD2 may be the D gene (5 bases each). Trimming removed 2 bases at V and 2 bases at J, with 16 bases between. The length of the CDR3 is 15 residues. Germline V CDR1 and CDR2: GTSNPN, SVGIG (reference sequence).

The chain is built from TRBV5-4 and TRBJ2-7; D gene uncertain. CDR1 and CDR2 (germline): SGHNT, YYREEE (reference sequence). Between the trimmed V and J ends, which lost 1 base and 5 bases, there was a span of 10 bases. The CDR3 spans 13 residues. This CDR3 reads CASSLIYSHEQYF. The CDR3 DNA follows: TGTGCCAGCAGCTTGATCTATTCCCACGAGCAGTACTTC.

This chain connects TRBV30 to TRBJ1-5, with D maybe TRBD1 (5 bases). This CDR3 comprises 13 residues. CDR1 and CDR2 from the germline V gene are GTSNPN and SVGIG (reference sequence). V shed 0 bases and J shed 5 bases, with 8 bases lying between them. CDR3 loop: CAWSVRGYQPQHF. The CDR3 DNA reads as TGTGCCTGGAGTGTACGGGGGTATCAGCCCCAGCATTTT.

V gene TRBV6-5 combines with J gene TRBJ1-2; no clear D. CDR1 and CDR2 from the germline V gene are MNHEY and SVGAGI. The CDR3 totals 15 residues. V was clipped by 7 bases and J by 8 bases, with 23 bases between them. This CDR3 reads CASTGVEKRAGGYTF. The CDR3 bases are TGTGCCAGCACTGGGGTAGAGAAAAGAGCTGGGGGCTACACCTTC.

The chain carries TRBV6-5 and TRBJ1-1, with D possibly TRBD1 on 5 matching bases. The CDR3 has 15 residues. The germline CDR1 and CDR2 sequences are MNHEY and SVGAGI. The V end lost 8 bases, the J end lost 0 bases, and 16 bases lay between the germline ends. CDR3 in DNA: TGTGCCAGCGAATATCTCGGACACATGAACACTGAAGCTTTCTTT. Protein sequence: CASEYLGHMNTEAFF.

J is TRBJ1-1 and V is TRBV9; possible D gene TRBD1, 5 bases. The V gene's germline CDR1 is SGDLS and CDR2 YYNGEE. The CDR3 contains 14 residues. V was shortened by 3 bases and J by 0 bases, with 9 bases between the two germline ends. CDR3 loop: CASSAKGMNTEAFF. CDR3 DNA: TGTGCCAGCAGCGCAAAGGGGATGAACACTGAAGCTTTCTTT.

The DNA of the CDR3 is TGCGCCAGCAGGTGGGGGGACACCGGGGAGCTGTTTTTT. Its protein is CASRWGDTGELFF. This rearrangement joins TRBV4-1 to TRBJ2-2, with D perhaps matching TRBD2 (6 bases). Germline lookup yields CDR1 MGHRA and CDR2 YSYEKL. CDR3 length: 13 amino acids. The V gene lost 6 bases and the J gene lost 3 bases, with 8 bases spanning the gap.

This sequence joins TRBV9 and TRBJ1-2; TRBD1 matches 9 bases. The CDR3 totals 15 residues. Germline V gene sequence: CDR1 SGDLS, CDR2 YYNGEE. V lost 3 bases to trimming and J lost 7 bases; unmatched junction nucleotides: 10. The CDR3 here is CASSDGRDRESGYTF. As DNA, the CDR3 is TGTGCCAGCAGCGACGGTCGGGACAGGGAGAGTGGCTACACCTTC.